The 19 T cell receptor beta chains listed next were all sequenced from one sample in a study of T cells in Graves' hyperthyroidism and ophthalmopathy. Amplified regions were TCR beta CDR3 sequences from RNA transcripts. TCR CDR3 underwent first-round RT-PCR with the HTBI primer set. In TCRdb, the multiplex PCR reads were re-called with MiXCR into one record per CDR3 protein. The table includes roughly 570,000 distinct CDR3 sequences, 15% to 19% detected once. The sequenced sample consisted of blood. The receptors were sampled from a woman aged 30 to 39 with Graves' hyperthyroidism.

The chain employs TRBV19 and TRBJ1-5, with D hard to call. The CDR3 contains 16 residues. CDR1 and CDR2 from the germline V gene are LNHDA and SQIVND (reference sequence). Deletions cut 3 bases from V and 2 bases from J, with 14 bases between. DNA for the CDR3: TGTGCCAGTAGTATGAGGGCCGGGAGGGGCAATCAGCCCCAGCATTTT. Protein: CASSMRAGRGNQPQHF.

This clonotype has at least ten counts. This chain uses TRBV5-1 with TRBJ1-1; 8 bases are a match to TRBD1. J was trimmed by 5 bases and V by 1 base; bases with no gene match: 4. CDR3 size: 14 residues. The germline gives CDR1 SGHRS, CDR2 YFSETQ. The CDR3 reads CASSLQGADTEAFF. The CDR3 DNA reads as TGCGCCAGCAGCTTGCAGGGGGCAGATACTGAAGCTTTCTTT.

This clonotype was detected ten times or more. The chain carries TRBV28 and TRBJ2-1, with TRBD2 identical over 7 bases. CDR3 length: 18 residues. Per the germline V gene, CDR1 is MDHEN and CDR2 is SYDVKM. With V trimmed by 6 bases and J by 5 bases, 19 bases remained unmatched. In DNA, the CDR3 is TGTGCCAGCAGCCCCAGCGGTAGTGGGCTAGCGGCTAACAATGAGCAGTTCTTC. Its protein product is CASSPSGSGLAANNEQFF.

This rearrangement joins TRBV3-1 to TRBJ1-1; no reliable D call. Trimming shortened V by 2 bases and J by 1 base, and 8 bases separated the two germline ends. The length of the CDR3 is 14 residues. The V gene's germline CDR1 is LGHDT and CDR2 YNNKEL (reference sequence). The CDR3 region has the DNA TGTGCCAGCAGCCAAACAGATAGGAACACTGAAGCTTTCTTT. Translated: CASSQTDRNTEAFF.

This clonotype has a count of ten or more. The CDR3 nucleotides read TGTGCCAGCAGCGATCGGCCGCTCGCCCTAGCCTACGAGCAGTACTTC. Residues: CASSDRPLALAYEQYF. This chain joins TRBV7-9 and TRBJ2-7; D unresolved. The germline CDR1 and CDR2 sequences are SEHNR and FQNEAQ (reference sequence). This CDR3 contains 16 residues. V was trimmed by 5 bases and J by 2 bases, leaving 19 bases between them.

This clonotype was observed many times. The chain carries TRBV30 and TRBJ1-4; the D is unclear. V lost 8 bases to trimming and J lost 2 bases, with 15 bases between them. Per the germline V gene, CDR1 is GTSNPN and CDR2 is SVGIG (reference sequence). The CDR3 runs 14 residues. The CDR3: CARRQKGTNEKLFF. The CDR3 DNA sequence: TGTGCCCGGCGCCAAAAAGGGACTAATGAAAAACTGTTTTTT.

As concerns this clonotype: This may arise from a read error, as a much more abundant clone is one base away. The V and J genes are TRBV27 and TRBJ2-7, with D unresolved. The germline V gene encodes CDR1 MNHEY and CDR2 SMNVEV (reference sequence). The V and J ends lost 6 bases and 0 bases respectively, with 12 bases between them. This CDR3 spans 14 amino acids. The CDR3 nucleotides read TGTGCCAGCAGCAGACGGTACCACTCCTACGAGCAGTACTTC. Its translation: CASSRRYHSYEQYF.

This clonotype has ten or more counts. This chain links TRBV6-2 or TRBV6-3 with TRBJ2-1; D is uncertain. V was trimmed by 4 bases and J by 3 bases, leaving 10 bases between them. Per germline, CDR1 MNHEY and CDR2 SVGEGT. The CDR3 covers 14 residues. This chain's CDR3 is CASSLPTFYNEQFF. The CDR3 DNA sequence: TGTGCCAGCAGTTTACCGACATTCTACAATGAGCAGTTCTTC.

This clonotype was found many times. The chain links TRBV20-1 to TRBJ2-3; D is perhaps TRBD2 (7 bases). The CDR3 is 18 amino acids. Deletions cut 0 bases from V and 5 bases from J, with 24 bases between. CDR1 and CDR2 from the germline V gene are DFQATT and SNEGSKA (reference sequence). This CDR3 is CSARDGIAGAKLVDTQYF. Here the CDR3 DNA reads TGCAGTGCTAGAGATGGGATTGCGGGGGCCAAACTAGTAGATACGCAGTATTTT.

This chain connects TRBV7-9 to TRBJ2-5; the D gene could be TRBD1 or TRBD2 (6 bases each). Trimming took off 2 bases at V and 5 bases at J, with 24 bases between the two ends. CDR3 size: 18 residues. Per the germline V gene, CDR1 is SEHNR and CDR2 is FQNEAQ (reference sequence). The CDR3 region has the DNA TGTGCCAGCAGCTTAAAGTCGGCTGGGGGGCTTTCTGGGGAGACCCAGTACTTC. Translation: CASSLKSAGGLSGETQYF.

The sample holds a few counts of this clonotype. The J gene is TRBJ2-7, the V gene TRBV25-1; D not certain. The CDR3 is 12 amino acids. Germline CDR1 is MGHDK and CDR2 is SYGVNS. Deletions cut 3 bases from V and 2 bases from J, with 5 bases between. CDR3: CASSDGTYEQYF. As DNA, the CDR3 is TGTGCCAGCAGTGACGGAACCTACGAGCAGTACTTC.

There are many counts of this clonotype. The chain employs TRBV5-1 and TRBJ2-7, with D possibly TRBD1 on 5 matching bases. The length of the CDR3 is 14 residues. CDR1 is SGHRS, CDR2 YFSETQ, per germline. V lost 4 bases, J lost 3 bases, and 14 bases lay in between. CDR3: CASSPSWTNYEQYF. CDR3 nucleotide sequence: TGCGCCAGCAGCCCCTCTTGGACAAACTACGAGCAGTACTTC.

Ten or more counts support this clonotype. This chain connects TRBV3-1 to TRBJ2-7; tentatively, D is TRBD1 (6 bases). The CDR3 runs to 13 residues. Germline loops: CDR1 LGHDT, CDR2 YNNKEL (reference sequence). V was shortened by 1 base and J by 4 bases, with 8 bases between the two germline ends. Written as DNA, the CDR3 is TGTGCCAGCAGCCAAGGCGACAGGTACGAGCAGTACTTC. It is translated as CASSQGDRYEQYF.

Concerning this clonotype itself: The missing conserved phenylalanine or tryptophan at the end of this CDR3 makes a read error likely. The CDR3 nucleotides read TGTGCCAGCAGACATTCCGGGACTAGCGGTTCCTACGAGCAGTACCTC. Its protein is CASRHSGTSGSYEQYL. The rearrangement uses TRBV6-5 and TRBJ2-7; 11 nucleotides align to TRBD2. J lost 1 base, V lost 6 bases, and 8 bases had no gene match. Germline CDR1 MNHEY, CDR2 SVGAGI. This CDR3 comprises 16 residues.

The V gene is TRBV4-1, the J gene TRBJ2-1; D gene ambiguous. Germline lookup yields CDR1 MGHRA and CDR2 YSYEKL. Trimming left V 0 bases short and J 12 bases short, with 6 bases between. The CDR3 totals 11 residues. The CDR3 DNA reads TGCGCCAGCAGCCAAGAGTTAGTGCAGTTCTTC. It is translated as CASSQELVQFF.

This chain joins TRBV11-2 and TRBJ1-4; tentatively, D is TRBD1 (6 bases). V was cut by 5 bases and J by 3 bases, with 19 bases left in between. The germline V gene has CDR1 SGHAT and CDR2 FQNNGV. The CDR3 extends over 17 amino acids. CDR3: CASSRRFVGGPNEKLFF. The CDR3 DNA reads as TGTGCCAGCAGCCGCCGGTTTGTTGGGGGCCCTAATGAAAAACTGTTTTTT.

This clonotype was seen many times. V and J are TRBV6-1 and TRBJ2-2; D is unclear. V was clipped by 5 bases and J by 8 bases, with 18 bases between them. The CDR3 runs to 15 residues. The germline CDR1 and CDR2 sequences are MNHNS and SASEGT. This chain's CDR3 is CASSHRTPRSGELFF. The CDR3 DNA reads TGTGCCAGCAGTCACCGGACCCCTCGTTCAGGGGAGCTGTTTTTT.

This clonotype has ten or more counts. The rearrangement links TRBV11-2 to TRBJ2-1; D might be TRBD2 (5 bases). V was shortened by 2 bases and J by 4 bases, with 18 bases between the two germline ends. From germline, CDR1 is SGHAT and CDR2 FQNNGV. This CDR3 comprises 17 residues. The DNA for the CDR3 is TGTGCCAGCAGCTTAACCCCCCAAAGCGGAGCTTACAATGAGCAGTTCTTC. Translating gives CASSLTPQSGAYNEQFF.

This clonotype was seen ten or more times. The chain uses TRBV28 and TRBJ2-5, with TRBD1 matching over 12 bases. The ends lost 5 bases at V and 4 bases at J; junction bases unmatched: 11. The CDR3 length is 17 residues. Germline CDR1 is MDHEN and CDR2 is SYDVKM. The CDR3 spells CASSTTKTGQGAETQYF. For the CDR3, the DNA is TGTGCCAGCAGTACAACAAAAACGGGACAGGGGGCAGAGACCCAGTACTTC.